This entry lists 28 T cell receptor beta chains sequenced from one sample in a study of cytomegalovirus exposure and HLA in healthy donors (dated by TCRdb to the late 2010s). The protocol used for the library was the immunoSEQ multiplex PCR assay. A mixture of 60 forward primers for TCR Vbeta segments and 13 reverse primers for TCR Jbeta segments was used in the multiplex PCR. Drawn from immuneACCESS, this table holds only the in-frame rearrangements with V and J called that TCRdb kept. Clones are partly lost; checked studies trace under half to an unresolved V gene and leave the rest unexplained. The sample records 150,000 to 200,000 clones, 75% of which are singletons. Jointly, the top ten make up roughly 8.2% of the sample. Sequencing was performed on PBMCs. Source of these receptors: a woman between 40 and 50 years old in good health and CMV-seropositive.

The rearrangement joins TRBV5-1 to TRBJ2-1; 9 bases map to TRBD1. CDR1 and CDR2 (germline): SGHRS, YFSETQ. This CDR3 contains 18 residues. With 3 bases clipped from V and 6 bases from J, the junction kept 16 bases outside the gene matches. Here the CDR3 DNA reads TGCGCCAGCAGCTACGATCCCGGGACAGGGATCAAGAGCAATGAGCAGTTCTTC. Protein product: CASSYDPGTGIKSNEQFF.

Points on this clone: At one end the junction does not follow the germline gene, possibly because of a read error. The DNA for the CDR3 is TGTGCCATCAGTGAGCCAAGGACTAGCAGAGATACGCAGTATTTT. Its protein product is CAISEPRTSRDTQYF. This chain links TRBV10-3 with TRBJ2-3, with TRBD2 matching 8 bases. The length of the CDR3 is 15 residues. CDR1 is ENHRY, CDR2 SYGVKD, per germline.

The chain is built from TRBV28 and TRBJ2-4; D remains unclear. Between the trimmed V and J ends, which lost 6 bases and 6 bases, there was a span of 9 bases. Germline values: CDR1 MDHEN, CDR2 SYDVKM. The length of the CDR3 is 12 residues. CDR3 nucleotides: TGTGCCAGCAGCCTTAGTAGAAACATTCAGTACTTC. This translates into CASSLSRNIQYF.

This clone was seen only a few times. The chain joins TRBV9 to TRBJ2-5; tentatively, D is TRBD1 (6 bases). Germline V gene sequence: CDR1 SGDLS, CDR2 YYNGEE. Trimming cost V 1 base and J 5 bases, with 15 bases left between them. There are 15 residues in the CDR3. The CDR3 reads CASSVSWGHVETQYF. In DNA, the CDR3 is TGTGCCAGCAGCGTATCGTGGGGGCACGTGGAGACCCAGTACTTC.

This rearrangement joins TRBV5-5 to TRBJ1-2, with 7 bases fitting TRBD1. This CDR3 has 14 amino acids. With V trimmed by 1 base and J by 4 bases, 4 bases remained unmatched. The germline V gene has CDR1 SGHKS and CDR2 YYEKEE (reference sequence). The CDR3 DNA follows: TGTGCCAGCAGCTTGTTCAGGGACAGCTATGGCTACACCTTC. As protein: CASSLFRDSYGYTF.

The J gene is TRBJ2-1, the V gene TRBV27; weak D call: TRBD2 (5 bases). Trimming took off 2 bases at V and 8 bases at J, with 7 bases between the two ends. Per germline, CDR1 MNHEY and CDR2 SMNVEV (reference sequence). The CDR3 covers 12 residues. As DNA, the CDR3 is TGTGCCAGCAGTTTAGGAGGCTATGAGCAGTTCTTC. Amino acid sequence: CASSLGGYEQFF.

This clone turned up a few times. The germline gene is not matched at one end of the junction; a read error may be the cause. This sequence joins TRBV7-7 and TRBJ2-7, with D possibly being TRBD1 (6 bases). This CDR3 has 16 residues. Germline CDR1 and CDR2: SSHAT and FNYEAQ (reference sequence). For the CDR3, the DNA is TGTGCTAGCAGCTTAGTGGGGCCAGGGGAGCACGGAGAGCAGTACTTC. Translated: CASSLVGPGEHGEQYF.

This clone has only a few counts. The CDR3: CASSYSRGGNQPQHF. Here the CDR3 DNA reads TGTGCCAGCAGTTACTCGCGGGGGGGCAATCAGCCCCAGCATTTT. The chain is built from TRBV6-5 and TRBJ1-5, with D possibly matching TRBD1 (5 bases). Trimming stripped 0 bases from V and 2 bases from J, with 8 bases between. CDR1 and CDR2 from the germline V gene are MNHEY and SVGAGI. The CDR3 length is 15 residues.

This chain links TRBV5-1 with TRBJ2-5; a possible D gene is TRBD2 (6 bases). The V end lost 0 bases, the J end lost 5 bases, and 17 bases lay between the germline ends. CDR1 is SGHRS, CDR2 YFSETQ, per germline. This CDR3 is 16 amino acids long. The CDR3 region is CASSLAWTGELETQYF. The CDR3 nucleotides are TGCGCCAGCAGCTTGGCCTGGACGGGAGAGTTGGAGACCCAGTACTTC. The full variable domain, in which reference TRBV5-1 and TRBJ2-5 provide the parts outside the CDR3, is KAGVTQTPRYLIKTRGQQVTLSCSPISGHRSVSWYQQTPGQGLQFLFEYFSETQRNKGNFPGRFSGRQFSNSRSEMNVSTLELGDSALYLCASSLAWTGELETQYFGPGTRLLVL.

This clone appeared a few times. The chain couples TRBV6-6 to TRBJ1-5; 7 bases match TRBD1. Per germline, CDR1 MNHNY and CDR2 SVGAGI (reference sequence). J gave up 2 bases and V 2 bases, and 0 bases lay outside the gene matches. CDR3 length: 14 residues. CDR3 residues: CASSYTGGNQPQHF. For the CDR3, the DNA is TGTGCCAGCAGTTACACAGGGGGCAATCAGCCCCAGCATTTT.

This sequence joins TRBV4-2 and TRBJ2-3; D is possibly TRBD2 (6 bases). This CDR3 is built from 15 residues. Germline CDR1 is LGHNA and CDR2 is YNFKEQ. Trimming removed 7 bases from V and 2 bases from J, with 16 bases in between. Written as DNA, the CDR3 is TGTGCCAGCAAACCTATAGCGGCCGACACAGATACGCAGTATTTT. Its protein product is CASKPIAADTDTQYF.

The J gene is TRBJ1-1, the V gene TRBV28, with D uncertain. The CDR3 is 14 amino acids. Germline V gives CDR1 MDHEN, CDR2 SYDVKM. Trimming removed 5 bases from V and 1 base from J, with 11 bases in between. The CDR3 DNA reads as TGTGCCAGCAGTCCGCGGACTGGGAACACTGAAGCTTTCTTT. This encodes CASSPRTGNTEAFF.

This clone was detected a few times. V usage is TRBV7-8 and J usage is TRBJ2-5, with TRBD2 matching over 8 bases. The J call may be wrong; the DNA end is better matched by TRBJ2-7. Germline values: CDR1 SGHVS, CDR2 FQNEAQ. This CDR3 is built from 13 residues. CDR3 loop: CASSTGGRIEQYF. The CDR3 DNA is TGTGCCAGCAGCACCGGCGGGAGGATCGAGCAGTACTTC.

The rearrangement joins TRBV6-1 to TRBJ1-2, with D perhaps matching TRBD1 (5 bases). The V end was cut by 3 bases, the J end by 9 bases, with 8 bases between. This CDR3 region has 11 residues. Per germline, CDR1 MNHNS and CDR2 SASEGT. CDR3 DNA: TGTGCCAGCAGTGAGAGACAGAGCTACACCTTC. Protein product: CASSERQSYTF.

This sequence joins TRBV7-2 and TRBJ1-2, with D possibly TRBD1 on 5 matching bases. The germline gives CDR1 SGHTA, CDR2 FQGNSA. The length of the CDR3 is 13 residues. Trimming stripped 1 base from V and 8 bases from J, with 11 bases between. The CDR3: CASSLGDFLGYTF. As DNA, the CDR3 is TGTGCCAGCAGCTTAGGGGACTTCCTCGGCTACACCTTC.

This clone was recorded only once. The chain couples TRBV4-3 to TRBJ1-1; TRBD1 might be the D (6 bases). The V end lost 1 base, the J end lost 3 bases, and 9 bases lay between the germline ends. The CDR3 spans 14 residues. The germline CDR1 and CDR2 sequences are LGHNA and YSLEER. The CDR3 nucleotides read TGCGCCAGCAGCCAAGGGACAGCGGACACTGAAGCTTTCTTT. Protein: CASSQGTADTEAFF.

The chain uses TRBV28 and TRBJ2-3; a weak D match, TRBD2 (6 bases). Trimming stripped 1 base from V and 0 bases from J, with 14 bases between. The CDR3 runs to 17 residues. Germline assignment: CDR1 MDHEN and CDR2 SYDVKM. Here the CDR3 reads CASSLSPFGRSTDTQYF. CDR3 sequence (DNA): TGTGCCAGCAGTTTATCACCCTTTGGGAGGAGCACAGATACGCAGTATTTT. Filled out from reference TRBV28 and TRBJ2-3, the complete variable domain reads DVKVTQSSRYLVKRTGEKVFLECVQDMDHENMFWYRQDPGLGLRLIYFSYDVKMKEKGDIPEGYSVSREKKERFSLILESASTNQTSMYLCASSLSPFGRSTDTQYFGPGTRLTVL.

This chain uses TRBV19 with TRBJ2-1; tentatively, D is TRBD2 (5 bases). Germline assignment: CDR1 LNHDA and CDR2 SQIVND (reference sequence). CDR3 length: 15 residues. Trimming took off 5 bases at V and 6 bases at J, with 17 bases between the two ends. The DNA of the CDR3 is TGTGCCAGTAGTCGGACTGGAGTAGCAACCAATGAGCAGTTCTTC. Translation gives CASSRTGVATNEQFF.

The chain links TRBV7-2 to TRBJ1-2, with TRBD1 as a possible D gene (6 bases). Germline V gene data show CDR1 as SGHTA and CDR2 as FQGNSA. With 5 bases removed from V and 3 bases from J, the gap between germline ends came to 13 bases. The length of the CDR3 is 14 residues. CDR3 nucleotides: TGTGCCAGCAGCATGGACAGTTCTTACTATGGCTACACCTTC. Amino acid sequence: CASSMDSSYYGYTF.

The chain is built from TRBV2 and TRBJ2-1; no clear D. This CDR3 contains 16 residues. Trimming took 2 bases from V and 5 from J, leaving 16 bases between them. The V gene's germline CDR1 is SNHLY and CDR2 FYNNEI. CDR3 residues: CASSEPRLTSNNEQFF. CDR3 nucleotides: TGTGCCAGCAGTGAACCCCGCTTAACGTCTAACAATGAGCAGTTCTTC. The whole variable domain, filled in from reference TRBV2 and TRBJ2-1, reads EPEVTQTPSHQVTQMGQEVILRCVPISNHLYFYWYRQILGQKVEFLVSFYNNEISEKSEIFDDQFSVERPDGSNFTLKIRSTKLEDSAMYFCASSEPRLTSNNEQFFGPGTRLTVL.

This clone was counted between two and nine times. This chain connects TRBV29-1 to TRBJ2-1, with D tentatively TRBD2 (5 bases). Looked up from germline, CDR1 is SQVTM and CDR2 is ANQGSEA. There are 15 residues in the CDR3. V was trimmed by 4 bases and J by 0 bases, leaving 13 bases between them. CDR3 coding DNA: TGCAGCGTTGGGGTAGCGCCGTCCTCCTACAATGAGCAGTTCTTC. It translates to CSVGVAPSSYNEQFF.

The V and J genes are TRBV23-1 and TRBJ2-7; TRBD2 matches 10 bases. TRBV23-1 is sorted into the ORF group, with uncertain function. There are 15 residues in the CDR3. The J segment lost 3 bases and the V segment lost 6 bases, leaving 8 bases of the junction unmatched. This CDR3 is CASSPWTSGFYEQYF. Written as DNA, the CDR3 is TGCGCCAGCAGCCCTTGGACTAGCGGATTCTACGAGCAGTACTTC.

The sample holds a few counts of this clone. The chain is built from TRBV7-9 and TRBJ1-2; TRBD1 is a possible D gene (5 bases). With 5 bases removed from V and 6 bases from J, the gap between germline ends came to 13 bases. Germline CDR1 is SEHNR and CDR2 is FQNEAQ (reference sequence). The CDR3 has 13 amino acids. For the CDR3, the DNA is TGTGCCAGCAGCCCAGTGACACAGGATGGCTACACCTTC. Its translation is CASSPVTQDGYTF.

The chain uses TRBV9 and TRBJ1-2; the match to TRBD1 covers 12 bases. V trimming: 0 bases; J trimming: 8 bases; junction bases outside the gene matches: 14. This CDR3 spans 18 amino acids. The germline gives CDR1 SGDLS, CDR2 YYNGEE. The CDR3 DNA reads TGTGCCAGCAGCGTAGCTCCGGGACAGGGGGCCGCGACGGGGGGCTACACCTTC. This codes for CASSVAPGQGAATGGYTF.

This clone was detected only a few times. This chain uses TRBV9 with TRBJ2-1, with 13 bases lining up with TRBD2. The junction had 12 bases not matched to a gene; V was cut back by 5 bases and J by 4 bases. The germline CDR1 and CDR2 sequences are SGDLS and YYNGEE. The CDR3 totals 18 residues. The CDR3 here is CASRSGTSGTGIYNEQFF. DNA of the CDR3: TGTGCCAGCAGGTCCGGGACTAGCGGGACTGGCATTTACAATGAGCAGTTCTTC.

This clone came up a few times. This rearrangement joins TRBV10-3 to TRBJ2-3; 13 bases align to TRBD2. The germline V gene encodes CDR1 ENHRY and CDR2 SYGVKD. V dropped 0 bases and J dropped 1; count of bases not matched to a gene: 10. CDR3 length: 20 amino acids. In nucleotides, the CDR3 is TGTGCCATCAGTGAGTCTCAAAGGACTAGCGGGAGATACGGCACAGATACGCAGTATTTT. Translated, it gives CAISESQRTSGRYGTDTQYF.

Only one count was recorded for this clone. The chain carries TRBV30 and TRBJ2-3; D perhaps matches TRBD2 (6 bases). Germline V gene lookup returns CDR1 GTSNPN and CDR2 SVGIG (reference sequence). The CDR3 sequence is 17 residues long. V lost 0 bases and J lost 2, with 18 bases in between. The DNA of the CDR3 is TGTGCCTGGAGTGTACCGTCACTACGGGACTTCACAGATACGCAGTATTTT. This encodes CAWSVPSLRDFTDTQYF.

The V gene is TRBV28, the J gene TRBJ1-1; D perhaps matches TRBD1 (5 bases). The length of the CDR3 is 14 residues. V was trimmed by 6 bases and J by 4 bases, leaving 15 bases between them. CDR1 and CDR2 from the germline V gene are MDHEN and SYDVKM. As DNA, the CDR3 is TGTGCCAGCAGCTTCCCAGGGCTTGGCACTGAAGCTTTCTTT. This encodes CASSFPGLGTEAFF.